At least ten counts were recorded for the clone carrying this T cell receptor (beta chain). Researchers took RNA transcripts and amplified the TCR beta CDR3 regions from them. HTBI primers were employed in a first-round RT-PCR of the TCR CDR3. TCRdb re-called the multiplex PCR reads with MiXCR, one entry per CDR3 protein. Of about 760,000 distinct CDR3 sequences listed, 30% to 40% are singletons. These data originate in a study of T cells in Graves' hyperthyroidism and ophthalmopathy. Diagnosis rested on symptoms, serum thyroxine and TRAb, thyroid ultrasound, and orbital computed tomography. The J segment lost 4 bases and the V segment lost 5 bases, leaving 14 bases of the junction unmatched. This CDR3 has 17 residues. From germline, CDR1 is SGHVS and CDR2 FNYEAQ.

The chain is built from TRBV7-6 and TRBJ2-5; the match to TRBD1 covers 9 bases. The receptor was derived from a woman in her thirties or forties with Graves' hyperthyroidism. Sequencing was done on a sample of blood. The DNA of the CDR3 is TGTGCCAGCAGCCCGGGACAGGGAACTTGGGAAGGAGAGACCCAGTACTTC. Translation: CASSPGQGTWEGETQYF.